The clone carrying this T cell receptor beta chain was seen a handful of times. Antigen specificity is unknown. This sample is part of a study of beta chain features in type 1 diabetes. Overall study findings and caveats: Across all four CD4+ subsets, people with type 1 diabetes showed modestly shorter TCRB CDR3s.

The sequenced template was cDNA made from the entire isolated RNA. TCRdb keeps only in-frame clones here, not all; method: immunoSEQ multiplex PCR. Of 250,000 to 300,000 clones in the sample, approximately 8.1% were seen once. Germline V CDR1 and CDR2: SGHTA, FQGNSA. The CDR3 is 15 amino acids. The V and J ends lost 5 bases and 1 base respectively, with 14 bases between them. The chain carries TRBV7-2 and TRBJ1-1; weak D call: TRBD1 (6 bases). Specimen: central memory CD4+ T cells from blood. The receptor was derived from a woman aged 18-30 years in good health. CDR3 sequence reads: CASSDPGQPNTEAFF. The CDR3 nucleotides read TGTGCCAGCAGCGACCCGGGACAACCGAACACTGAAGCTTTCTTT.